These 24 T cell receptor beta chains were sequenced from one sample in a study of PD-1 blockade in mismatch repair-deficient tumors. Profiling relied on immunoSEQ multiplex PCR, and the TCRdb table lists in-frame clones only, not all of them. This sample has about 120,000 clones; around 83% occur once, and the top ten carry roughly 13%. Sequencing used peripheral blood, obtained 44 weeks after starting pembrolizumab. The receptor set was obtained from an adult with mismatch repair-deficient cancer.

As DNA, the CDR3 is TGTGCCAGCACCAGAGCCCACGAGCAGTACTTC. Protein product: CASTRAHEQYF. The chain links TRBV28 to TRBJ2-7, with D hard to call. From germline, CDR1 is MDHEN and CDR2 SYDVKM. This CDR3 comprises 11 residues. The V end lost 7 bases, the J end lost 5 bases, and 9 bases lay between the germline ends. Based on the CDR3 plus reference TRBV28 and TRBJ2-7, the full variable domain is DVKVTQSSRYLVKRTGEKVFLECVQDMDHENMFWYRQDPGLGLRLIYFSYDVKMKEKGDIPEGYSVSREKKERFSLILESASTNQTSMYLCASTRAHEQYFGPGTRLTVT.

This chain joins TRBV27 and TRBJ2-1; a possible D gene is TRBD2 (6 bases). This CDR3 spans 15 amino acids. V was trimmed by 4 bases and J by 4 bases, leaving 14 bases between them. Germline V gene sequence: CDR1 MNHEY, CDR2 SMNVEV (reference sequence). The CDR3 DNA is TGTGCCAGCAGTTCTGGGACTTTAAATTACAATGAGCAGTTCTTC. Its protein product is CASSSGTLNYNEQFF.

Comments on this clone: This specimen includes other DNA sequences encoding the same CDR3. The chain has TRBV7-2 and TRBJ2-5; D is unresolved. The CDR3 extends over 12 amino acids. The germline CDR1 and CDR2 sequences are SGHTA and FQGNSA. V was trimmed by 1 base and J by 5 bases, leaving 5 bases between them. CDR3 coding DNA: TGTGCCAGCAGCTTAGGAGCCGAGACCCAGTACTTC. Its translation: CASSLGAETQYF.

V usage is TRBV4-1 and J usage is TRBJ2-1; D unresolved. The V gene lost 1 base and the J gene lost 5 bases, with 6 bases spanning the gap. Germline CDR1 and CDR2: MGHRA and YSYEKL. The CDR3 has 13 residues. In DNA form, the CDR3 reads TGCGCCAGCAGCCAAGTGCGTCACAATGAGCAGTTCTTC. It translates to CASSQVRHNEQFF.

The CDR3 region is CASSPGQGINFEAFF. CDR3 DNA: TGTGCCAGCAGCCCCGGACAGGGGATAAACTTTGAAGCTTTCTTT. This chain connects TRBV11-2 to TRBJ1-1; 9 positions agree with TRBD1. The V gene's germline CDR1 is SGHAT and CDR2 FQNNGV. The CDR3 is 15 amino acids. Trimming removed 5 bases from V and 7 bases from J; junction bases left unmatched: 11.

V usage is TRBV6-6 and J usage is TRBJ1-5; D gene unclear. CDR1 and CDR2 from the germline V gene are MNHNY and SVGAGI (reference sequence). With 2 bases removed from V and 5 bases from J, the gap between germline ends came to 13 bases. There are 15 residues in the CDR3. CDR3 region: CASSYPGSVDQPQHF. The CDR3 coding sequence is TGTGCCAGCAGTTACCCCGGCTCGGTGGATCAGCCCCAGCATTTT.

The gene calls are TRBV11-3 and TRBJ2-3; 8 bases align to TRBD1. The CDR3 is 14 residues long. The V segment lost 5 bases and the J segment 5 bases; nucleotides outside the gene matches: 6. The germline gives CDR1 SGHNT, CDR2 YENEEA. DNA of the CDR3: TGTGCCAGCAGCACACAGGGGGAAGTAGATACGCAGTATTTT. This encodes CASSTQGEVDTQYF.

The J gene is TRBJ2-7, the V gene TRBV28; 9 bases map to TRBD1. The CDR3 covers 16 residues. V shed 6 bases and J 2 bases; nucleotides not matched to a gene: 11. Germline CDR1 reads MDHEN; CDR2 reads SYDVKM. The CDR3: CASSRLSDRGTYEQYF. CDR3 in DNA: TGTGCCAGCAGCCGCCTATCAGACAGGGGGACCTACGAGCAGTACTTC.

The chain links TRBV29-1 to TRBJ1-1; D unclear. Trimming stripped 2 bases from V and 7 bases from J, with 8 bases between. CDR3 size: 11 residues. Germline loops: CDR1 SQVTM, CDR2 ANQGSEA. The CDR3 here is CSVESLGEAFF. For the CDR3, the DNA is TGCAGCGTTGAATCCCTCGGTGAAGCTTTCTTT.

This clone showed up just once. The rearrangement joins TRBV5-4 to TRBJ1-1; 11 bases map to TRBD1. This CDR3 contains 15 residues. The germline V gene has CDR1 SGHNT and CDR2 YYREEE (reference sequence). Trimming at V came to 0 bases and at J to 5 bases, leaving 3 bases not matched to a gene. The CDR3 loop is CASSLGGTGGTEAFF. CDR3 sequence (DNA): TGTGCCAGCAGCTTGGGGGGGACAGGGGGAACTGAAGCTTTCTTT. Using reference TRBV5-4 and TRBJ1-1 for the parts outside the CDR3, the full variable domain is ETGVTQSPTHLIKTRGQQVTLRCSSQSGHNTVSWYQQALGQGPQFIFQYYREEENGRGNFPPRFSGLQFPNYSSELNVNALELDDSALYLCASSLGGTGGTEAFFGQGTRLTVV.

This clone was seen only once. The chain has TRBV19 and TRBJ1-4; 9 nucleotides align to TRBD1. V shed 3 bases and J 8 bases; nucleotides not matched to a gene: 4. This CDR3 comprises 14 residues. Germline-derived CDR1 and CDR2 are LNHDA and SQIVND (reference sequence). CDR3 nucleotides: TGTGCCAGTAGTATCGTCGACAGGGGGGAAAAACTGTTTTTT. Its translation is CASSIVDRGEKLFF.

V is TRBV11-2 and J is TRBJ1-5; 7 bases are a match to TRBD1. CDR1 and CDR2 from the germline V gene are SGHAT and FQNNGV. V lost 0 bases to trimming and J lost 6 bases; unmatched junction nucleotides: 8. CDR3 length: 16 residues. CDR3 residues: CASSLEGGQGGQPQHF. The CDR3 DNA follows: TGTGCCAGCAGCTTAGAGGGGGGGCAGGGGGGTCAGCCCCAGCATTTT.

The chain is built from TRBV7-6 and TRBJ1-5; D uncertain. Germline values: CDR1 SGHVS, CDR2 FNYEAQ. The CDR3 consists of 13 residues. V was trimmed by 5 bases and J by 4 bases, leaving 9 bases between them. CDR3 nucleotides: TGTGCCAGCAGCAATACATTTAATCAGCCCCAGCATTTT. It is translated as CASSNTFNQPQHF.

The J gene is TRBJ2-5, the V gene TRBV19; 9 bases fit TRBD1. With 5 bases clipped from V and 4 bases from J, the junction kept 14 bases outside the gene matches. Germline V gives CDR1 LNHDA, CDR2 SQIVND (reference sequence). There are 17 residues in the CDR3. CDR3 protein: CASSFRDRVISGETQYF. CDR3 sequence (DNA): TGTGCCAGTAGTTTCCGGGACAGGGTGATTTCAGGAGAGACCCAGTACTTC.

V and J are TRBV29-1 and TRBJ2-7, with 11 bases matching TRBD1. The germline V gene has CDR1 SQVTM and CDR2 ANQGSEA. The ends lost 5 bases at V and 9 bases at J; junction bases unmatched: 9. This CDR3 contains 13 residues. The CDR3 nucleotides are TGCAGCGTTATAGGACAGGGGGCGCAGGGGCAGTACTTC. This encodes CSVIGQGAQGQYF.

CDR3 amino acids: CASSVRVPGELFF. CDR3 DNA: TGTGCCAGCAGCGTCCGGGTTCCCGGGGAGCTGTTTTTT. The rearrangement uses TRBV7-9 and TRBJ2-2; D is uncertain. CDR1 SEHNR and CDR2 FQNEAQ come from the germline V gene (reference sequence). The CDR3 sequence is 13 residues long. V shed 5 bases and J shed 6 bases, with 10 bases lying between them. Full variable domain (rest looked up from reference TRBV7-9 and TRBJ2-2): DTGVSQNPRHKITKRGQNVTFRCDPISEHNRLYWYRQTLGQGPEFLTYFQNEAQLEKSRLLSDRFSAERPKGSFSTLEIQRTEQGDSAMYLCASSVRVPGELFFGEGSRLTVL.

This clone came up many times. This chain connects TRBV25-1 to TRBJ1-2; 7 nucleotides agree with TRBD1. The CDR3 spans 13 residues. Germline CDR1 reads MGHDK; CDR2 reads SYGVNS. Trimming cost V 4 bases and J 7 bases; bases outside gene matches: 6. CDR3 amino acids: CASSGGGLGGYTF. For the CDR3, the DNA is TGTGCCAGCAGTGGAGGGGGCTTAGGTGGCTACACCTTC.

The chain combines TRBV6-1 with TRBJ1-1; D is unresolved. Germline V gene data show CDR1 as MNHNS and CDR2 as SASEGT. The CDR3 contains 17 residues. V was shortened by 0 bases and J by 0 bases, with 14 bases between the two germline ends. CDR3 sequence (DNA): TGTGCCAGCAGTGAAGCAATGGCAGGCCTAATGAACACTGAAGCTTTCTTT. Protein: CASSEAMAGLMNTEAFF.

The chain carries TRBV7-9 and TRBJ2-1; possible D gene TRBD1, 6 bases. Germline CDR1 reads SEHNR; CDR2 reads FQNEAQ (reference sequence). The CDR3 loop spans 14 amino acids. V lost 8 bases and J 4 bases, leaving 15 bases between the germline ends. The CDR3 nucleotides are TGTGCCAGCGGTACTCCAGGGGTTTACAATGAGCAGTTCTTC. It specifies CASGTPGVYNEQFF.

The CDR3 loop is CASSLAPQTEAFF. CDR3 DNA sequence: TGTGCCAGCAGCCTCGCCCCCCAGACTGAAGCTTTCTTT. The rearrangement uses TRBV7-9 and TRBJ1-1; no definite D call. There are 13 residues in the CDR3. Germline loops: CDR1 SEHNR, CDR2 FQNEAQ (reference sequence). The V end lost 5 bases, the J end lost 5 bases, and 12 bases lay between the germline ends. Full variable domain (missing parts from reference TRBV7-9 and TRBJ1-1): DTGVSQNPRHKITKRGQNVTFRCDPISEHNRLYWYRQTLGQGPEFLTYFQNEAQLEKSRLLSDRFSAERPKGSFSTLEIQRTEQGDSAMYLCASSLAPQTEAFFGQGTRLTVV.

The chain has TRBV6-1 and TRBJ2-1, with 8 bases that match TRBD2. In germline, CDR1 is MNHNS, CDR2 SASEGT. Unmatched junction bases numbered 5, after V lost 1 base and J lost 9 bases. The CDR3 has 14 amino acids. This CDR3 reads CASSEGTSSGEQFF. CDR3 coding DNA: TGTGCCAGCAGTGAAGGGACTAGCTCCGGTGAGCAGTTCTTC.

The V and J genes are TRBV11-1 and TRBJ2-7; maybe TRBD2 (6 bases). V lost 5 bases and J 7 bases, leaving 30 bases between the germline ends. CDR3 length: 18 amino acids. Per germline, CDR1 SGHAT and CDR2 FQDESV (reference sequence). CDR3 sequence: CASSPDTISGLSDLEQYF. The CDR3 DNA reads TGTGCCAGCAGCCCGGACACTATCAGCGGGTTATCCGACCTGGAGCAGTACTTC. The whole variable domain, filled in from reference TRBV11-1 and TRBJ2-7, reads EAEVAQSPRYKITEKSQAVAFWCDPISGHATLYWYRQILGQGPELLVQFQDESVVDDSQLPKDRFSAERLKGVDSTLKIQPAELGDSAMYLCASSPDTISGLSDLEQYFGPGTRLTVT.

The rearrangement links TRBV5-1 to TRBJ1-2; D not resolved. The V end lost 0 bases, the J end lost 2 bases, and 8 bases lay between the germline ends. This CDR3 has 14 residues. The germline gives CDR1 SGHRS, CDR2 YFSETQ. The chain's CDR3 is CASSLDYRNYGYTF. The CDR3 region has the DNA TGCGCCAGCAGCTTGGATTACAGAAACTATGGCTACACCTTC.

The chain links TRBV11-2 to TRBJ1-1, with a weak D call TRBD1 (6 bases). Trimming pared 3 bases from V and 1 base from J, leaving 15 bases between. The CDR3 covers 16 residues. Germline lookup yields CDR1 SGHAT and CDR2 FQNNGV. CDR3 loop: CASSFRTYRANTEAFF. The CDR3 bases are TGTGCCAGCAGCTTTCGGACGTACAGGGCGAACACTGAAGCTTTCTTT.